Described below is a single T cell receptor beta chain sequence and its context. Antigen unknown. This entry comes from a study of T-cell reconstitution after alpha-beta-depleted transplantation in children. Whole-study findings and limits: Expanded graft clones numbering several hundred reportedly gave rise to alpha-beta T cells about two months after transplant. A year post-transplant, T-cell counts and diversity derived mostly from newly produced T cells. High day-60 TCRbeta diversity in some patients came from surviving recipient T cells and thymic progenitors.

This CDR3 has 14 residues. Germline V lookup: CDR1 SGHVS, CDR2 FQNEAQ. V lost 0 bases, J lost 4 bases, and 3 bases stayed unmatched. During its preparation, the TCRbeta library received unique molecular identifiers. TCRdb reanalysed the PCR reads using MiXCR and keeps one entry per CDR3 protein. The table lists around 490,000 distinct CDR3 sequences, about an eighth of them singletons. Specimen: PBMCs, mostly from graft donor cells, collected 180 days after TCRalphabeta/CD19-depleted stem cell transplant. The V and J genes are TRBV7-8 and TRBJ2-7, with 7 positions matching TRBD2. This TCR came from a female patient aged 2-15 years who had a stem cell transplant for aplastic anemia, so the T cells may come from the graft donor. For the CDR3, the DNA is TGTGCCAGCAGCTTAGCGCGGGAGAGGTACGAGCAGTACGTC. It encodes CASSLARERYEQYV.